These 14 T cell receptor beta chains came from one sample sequenced in a study of blood T cell repertoires in COVID-19. Assay: immunoSEQ multiplex PCR; the TCRdb copy retains only in-frame clones and omits some. The table lists 150,000 to 200,000 clones, 65% to 85% of them singletons. Material for sequencing was peripheral blood. The receptors originated from a man in his 70s with active or convalescent COVID-19.

The chain uses TRBV14 and TRBJ1-6; 7 bases agree with TRBD1. V gave up 3 bases and J gave up 8 bases; unmatched junction bases: 7. This CDR3 region has 15 residues. Per the germline V gene, CDR1 is SGHDN and CDR2 is FVKESK. The CDR3 loop is CASSQTGSQYSPLHF. In nucleotides, the CDR3 is TGTGCCAGCAGCCAGACAGGGTCCCAATATTCACCCCTCCACTTT.

The chain joins TRBV7-2 to TRBJ2-3, with TRBD1 matching over 9 bases. V gave up 5 bases and J gave up 0 bases; unmatched junction bases: 12. Germline CDR1 and CDR2: SGHTA and FQGNSA. This CDR3 spans 18 amino acids. This CDR3 is CASSQRGTGTPSTDTQYF. In nucleotides, the CDR3 is TGTGCCAGCAGCCAGCGTGGGACAGGGACCCCTAGCACAGATACGCAGTATTTT.

This clone appeared a few times. The rearrangement links TRBV7-6 to TRBJ2-7; TRBD2 is a possible D gene (5 bases). Germline loops: CDR1 SGHVS, CDR2 FNYEAQ. V was shortened by 4 bases and J by 0 bases, with 19 bases between the two germline ends. The CDR3 runs to 17 residues. This CDR3 is CASSYHGPSGTSYEQYF. CDR3 DNA sequence: TGTGCCAGCAGCTACCATGGCCCCAGCGGAACCTCCTACGAGCAGTACTTC.

The genes are TRBV6-2 or TRBV6-3 and TRBJ1-2; D is uncertain. In germline, CDR1 is MNHEY, CDR2 SVGEGT. V lost 4 bases and J lost 3, with 9 bases in between. This CDR3 region has 13 residues. Written as DNA, the CDR3 is TGTGCCAGCAGTTTAACAGACCACTATGGCTACACCTTC. Its translation is CASSLTDHYGYTF.

J is TRBJ1-2 and V is TRBV20-1; D not resolved. The CDR3 contains 11 residues. Germline lookup yields CDR1 DFQATT and CDR2 SNEGSKA (reference sequence). The germline V and J ends were trimmed by 1 base and 6 bases, with 6 bases remaining between them. CDR3 DNA: TGCAGTGCTAGAGCTAGAGATGGCTACACCTTC. This translates into CSARARDGYTF.

The chain uses TRBV7-6 and TRBJ1-6; 11 bases are a match to TRBD1. V lost 4 bases, J lost 7 bases, and 9 bases stayed unmatched. The CDR3 length is 17 residues. The germline gives CDR1 SGHVS, CDR2 FNYEAQ. CDR3 sequence (DNA): TGTGCCAGCAGCTCGGTGGGGGGGACAGGGGGAAATTCACCCCTCCACTTT. It encodes CASSSVGGTGGNSPLHF.

The V and J genes are TRBV12-5 and TRBJ1-1; D gene unclear. The CDR3 sequence is 13 residues long. V gave up 6 bases and J gave up 2 bases, with 10 bases separating them. Looked up from germline, CDR1 is LGHNT and CDR2 is FRNRAP. For the CDR3, the DNA is TGTGCTAGTGGCACCGGTTTAAACACTGAAGCTTTCTTT. Amino acids: CASGTGLNTEAFF.

The chain joins TRBV7-6 to TRBJ2-2; 8 bases match TRBD1. J gave up 7 bases and V 7 bases, and 11 bases lay outside the gene matches. The CDR3 is 15 amino acids. CDR1 is SGHVS, CDR2 FNYEAQ, per germline. CDR3 amino acids: CASTITGGSGGELFF. The CDR3 DNA sequence: TGTGCCAGCACCATCACAGGGGGTTCGGGCGGGGAGCTGTTTTTT.

The rearrangement links TRBV5-1 to TRBJ2-1; D perhaps matches TRBD1 (6 bases). This CDR3 contains 15 residues. Trimming removed 5 bases at V and 0 bases at J, with 12 bases between. The V gene's germline CDR1 is SGHRS and CDR2 YFSETQ. CDR3 DNA: TGCGCCAGCAGATGGACAGAGAGCTCCTACAATGAGCAGTTCTTC. This codes for CASRWTESSYNEQFF.

This chain joins TRBV6-4 and TRBJ2-2; D is uncertain. Trimming stripped 2 bases from V and 5 bases from J, with 9 bases between. This CDR3 is built from 14 residues. CDR1 and CDR2 from the germline V gene are MRHNA and SNTAGT. The CDR3 region is CASSDEVWTGELFF. In nucleotides, the CDR3 is TGTGCCAGCAGTGACGAGGTGTGGACCGGGGAGCTGTTTTTT.

This rearrangement joins TRBV27 to TRBJ1-4; no clear D. Germline values: CDR1 MNHEY, CDR2 SMNVEV (reference sequence). V was cut by 6 bases and J by 0 bases, with 23 bases left in between. The CDR3 spans 19 residues. CDR3 coding DNA: TGTGCCAGCAGCAGATCCAGATGGCAGGACTTCGCAACTAATGAAAAACTGTTTTTT. This gives the protein CASSRSRWQDFATNEKLFF.

The genes are TRBV6-2 or TRBV6-3 and TRBJ2-1; no clear D. Per the germline V gene, CDR1 is MNHEY and CDR2 is SVGEGT. V was shortened by 2 bases and J by 5 bases, with 4 bases between the two germline ends. The CDR3 runs 12 residues. The CDR3 coding sequence is TGTGCCAGCAGTTACCCCGACAATGAGCAGTTCTTC. Its protein product is CASSYPDNEQFF.

DNA of the CDR3: TGTGCCAGTAGTATAGAGCCGGGGTTGGCTGGCTACACCTTC. Translating gives CASSIEPGLAGYTF. The gene calls are TRBV19 and TRBJ1-2; D call uncertain. V was shortened by 0 bases and J by 7 bases, with 12 bases between the two germline ends. Germline CDR1 is LNHDA and CDR2 is SQIVND (reference sequence). The CDR3 has 14 amino acids.

The V call is TRBV6-2 or TRBV6-3, the J call TRBJ2-5; D may be TRBD2 (5 bases). Germline CDR1 reads MNHEY; CDR2 reads SVGEGT. CDR3 length: 14 amino acids. Trimming took 2 bases from V and 5 from J, leaving 12 bases between them. CDR3 residues: CASSYLEGYETQYF. In DNA, the CDR3 is TGTGCCAGCAGTTACCTCGAGGGCTATGAGACCCAGTACTTC.